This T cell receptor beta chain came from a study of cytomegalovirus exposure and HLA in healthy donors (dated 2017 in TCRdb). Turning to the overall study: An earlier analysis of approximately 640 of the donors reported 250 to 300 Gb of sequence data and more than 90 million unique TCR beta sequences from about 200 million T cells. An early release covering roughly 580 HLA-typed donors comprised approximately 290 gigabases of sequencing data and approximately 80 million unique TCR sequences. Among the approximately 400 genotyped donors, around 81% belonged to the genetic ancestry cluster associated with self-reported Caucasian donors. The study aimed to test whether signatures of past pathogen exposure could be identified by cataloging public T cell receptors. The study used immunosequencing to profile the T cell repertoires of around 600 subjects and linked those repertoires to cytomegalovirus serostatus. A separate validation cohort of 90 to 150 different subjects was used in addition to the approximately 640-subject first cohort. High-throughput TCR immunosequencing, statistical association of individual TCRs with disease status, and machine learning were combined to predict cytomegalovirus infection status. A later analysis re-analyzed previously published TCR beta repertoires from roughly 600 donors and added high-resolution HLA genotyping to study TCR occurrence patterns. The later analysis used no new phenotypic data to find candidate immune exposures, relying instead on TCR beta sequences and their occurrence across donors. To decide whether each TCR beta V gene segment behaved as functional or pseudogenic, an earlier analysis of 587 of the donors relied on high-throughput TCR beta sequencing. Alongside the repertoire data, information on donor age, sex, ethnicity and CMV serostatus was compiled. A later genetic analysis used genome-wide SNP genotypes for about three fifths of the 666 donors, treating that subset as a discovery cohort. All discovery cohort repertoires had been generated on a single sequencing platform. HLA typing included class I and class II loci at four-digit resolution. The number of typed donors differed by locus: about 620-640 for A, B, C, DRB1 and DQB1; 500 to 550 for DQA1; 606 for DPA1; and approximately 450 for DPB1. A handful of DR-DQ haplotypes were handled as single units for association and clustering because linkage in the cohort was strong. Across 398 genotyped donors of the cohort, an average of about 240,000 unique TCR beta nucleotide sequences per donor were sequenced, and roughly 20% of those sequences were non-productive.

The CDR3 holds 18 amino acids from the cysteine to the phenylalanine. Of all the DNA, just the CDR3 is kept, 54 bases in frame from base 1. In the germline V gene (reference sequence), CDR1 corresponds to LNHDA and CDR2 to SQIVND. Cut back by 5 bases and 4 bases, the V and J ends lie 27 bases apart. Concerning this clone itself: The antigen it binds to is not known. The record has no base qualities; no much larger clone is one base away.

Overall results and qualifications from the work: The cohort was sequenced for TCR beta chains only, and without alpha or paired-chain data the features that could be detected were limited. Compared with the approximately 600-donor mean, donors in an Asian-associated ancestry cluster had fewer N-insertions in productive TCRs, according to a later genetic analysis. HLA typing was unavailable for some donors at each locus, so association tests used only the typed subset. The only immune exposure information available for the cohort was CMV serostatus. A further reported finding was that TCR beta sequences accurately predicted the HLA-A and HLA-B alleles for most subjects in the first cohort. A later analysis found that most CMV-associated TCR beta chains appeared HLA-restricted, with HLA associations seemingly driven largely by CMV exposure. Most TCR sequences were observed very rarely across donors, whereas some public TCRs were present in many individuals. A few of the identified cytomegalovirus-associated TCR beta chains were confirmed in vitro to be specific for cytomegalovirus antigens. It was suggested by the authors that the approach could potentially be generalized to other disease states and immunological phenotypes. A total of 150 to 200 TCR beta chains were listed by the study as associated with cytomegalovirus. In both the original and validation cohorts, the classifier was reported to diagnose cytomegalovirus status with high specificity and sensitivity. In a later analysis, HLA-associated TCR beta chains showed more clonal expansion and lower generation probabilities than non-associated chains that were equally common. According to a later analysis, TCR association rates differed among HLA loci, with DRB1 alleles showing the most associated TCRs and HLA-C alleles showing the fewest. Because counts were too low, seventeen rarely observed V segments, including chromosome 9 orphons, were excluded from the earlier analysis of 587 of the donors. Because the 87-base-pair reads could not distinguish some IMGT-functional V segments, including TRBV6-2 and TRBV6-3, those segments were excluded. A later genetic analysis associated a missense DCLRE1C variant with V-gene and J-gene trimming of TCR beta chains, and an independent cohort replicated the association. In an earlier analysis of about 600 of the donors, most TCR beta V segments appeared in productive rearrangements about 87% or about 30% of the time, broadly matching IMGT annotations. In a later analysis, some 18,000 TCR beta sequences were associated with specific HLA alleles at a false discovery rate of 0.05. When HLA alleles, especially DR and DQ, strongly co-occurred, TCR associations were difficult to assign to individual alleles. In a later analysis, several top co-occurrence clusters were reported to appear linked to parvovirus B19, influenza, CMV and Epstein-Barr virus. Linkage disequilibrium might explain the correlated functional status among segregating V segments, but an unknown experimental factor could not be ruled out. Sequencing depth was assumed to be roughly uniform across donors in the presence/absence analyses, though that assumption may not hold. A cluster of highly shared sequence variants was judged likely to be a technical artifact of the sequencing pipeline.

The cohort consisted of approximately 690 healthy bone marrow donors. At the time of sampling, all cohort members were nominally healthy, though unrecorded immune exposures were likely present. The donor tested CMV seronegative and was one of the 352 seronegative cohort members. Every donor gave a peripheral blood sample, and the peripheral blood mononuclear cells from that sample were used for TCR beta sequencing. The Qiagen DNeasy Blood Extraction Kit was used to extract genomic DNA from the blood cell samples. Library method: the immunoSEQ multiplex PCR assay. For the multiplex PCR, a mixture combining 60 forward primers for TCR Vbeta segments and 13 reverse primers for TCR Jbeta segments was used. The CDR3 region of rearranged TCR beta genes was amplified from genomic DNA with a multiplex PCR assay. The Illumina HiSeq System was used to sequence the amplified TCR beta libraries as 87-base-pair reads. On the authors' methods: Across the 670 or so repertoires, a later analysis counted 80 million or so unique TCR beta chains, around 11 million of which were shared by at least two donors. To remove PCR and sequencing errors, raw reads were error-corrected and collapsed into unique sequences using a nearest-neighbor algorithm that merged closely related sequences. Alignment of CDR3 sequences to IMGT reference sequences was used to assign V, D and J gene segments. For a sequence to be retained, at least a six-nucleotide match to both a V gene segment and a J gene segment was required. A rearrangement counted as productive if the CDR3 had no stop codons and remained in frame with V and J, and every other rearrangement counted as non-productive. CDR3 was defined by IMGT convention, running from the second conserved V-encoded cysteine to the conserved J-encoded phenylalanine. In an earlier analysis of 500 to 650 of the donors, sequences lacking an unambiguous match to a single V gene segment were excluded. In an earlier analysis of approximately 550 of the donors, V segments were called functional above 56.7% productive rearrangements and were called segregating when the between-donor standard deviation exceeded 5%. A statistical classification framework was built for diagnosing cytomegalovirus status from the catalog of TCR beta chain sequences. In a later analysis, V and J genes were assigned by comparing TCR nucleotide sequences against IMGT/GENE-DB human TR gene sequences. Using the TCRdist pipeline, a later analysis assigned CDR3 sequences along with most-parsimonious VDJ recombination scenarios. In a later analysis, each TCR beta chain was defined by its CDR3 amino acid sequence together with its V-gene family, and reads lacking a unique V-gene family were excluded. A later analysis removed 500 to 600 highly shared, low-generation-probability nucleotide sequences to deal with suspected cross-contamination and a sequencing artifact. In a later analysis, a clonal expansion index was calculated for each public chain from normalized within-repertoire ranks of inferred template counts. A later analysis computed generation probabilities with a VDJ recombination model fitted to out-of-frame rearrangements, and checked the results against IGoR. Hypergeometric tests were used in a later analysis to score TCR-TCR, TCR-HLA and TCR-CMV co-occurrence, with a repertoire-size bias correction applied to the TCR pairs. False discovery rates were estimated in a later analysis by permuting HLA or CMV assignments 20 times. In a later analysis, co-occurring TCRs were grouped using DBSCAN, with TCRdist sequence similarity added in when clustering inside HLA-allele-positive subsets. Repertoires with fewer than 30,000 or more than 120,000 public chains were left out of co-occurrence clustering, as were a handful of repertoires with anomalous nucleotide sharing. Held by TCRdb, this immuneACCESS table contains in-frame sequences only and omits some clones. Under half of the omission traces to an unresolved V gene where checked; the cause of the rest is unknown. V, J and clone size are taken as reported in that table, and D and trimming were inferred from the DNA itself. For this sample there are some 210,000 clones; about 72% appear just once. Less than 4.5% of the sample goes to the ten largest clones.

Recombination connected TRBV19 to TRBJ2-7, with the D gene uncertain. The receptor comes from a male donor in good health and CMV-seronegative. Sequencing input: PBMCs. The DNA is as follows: TGTGCCAGTAGTGCGCAGGAAGGCTTTACAAGTCGGCCTTACGAGCAGTACTTC. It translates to CASSAQEGFTSRPYEQYF.